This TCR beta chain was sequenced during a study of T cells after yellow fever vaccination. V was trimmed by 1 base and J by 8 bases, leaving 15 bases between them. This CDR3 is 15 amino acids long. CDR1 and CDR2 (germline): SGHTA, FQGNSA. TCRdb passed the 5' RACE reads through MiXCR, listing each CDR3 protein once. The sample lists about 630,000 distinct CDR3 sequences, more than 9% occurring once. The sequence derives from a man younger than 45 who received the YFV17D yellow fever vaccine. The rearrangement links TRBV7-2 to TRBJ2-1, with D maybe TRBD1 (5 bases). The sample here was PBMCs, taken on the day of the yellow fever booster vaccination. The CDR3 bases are TGTGCCAGCAGCTTAGGGACACCGAGCATCTATGAGCAGTTCTTC. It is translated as CASSLGTPSIYEQFF.